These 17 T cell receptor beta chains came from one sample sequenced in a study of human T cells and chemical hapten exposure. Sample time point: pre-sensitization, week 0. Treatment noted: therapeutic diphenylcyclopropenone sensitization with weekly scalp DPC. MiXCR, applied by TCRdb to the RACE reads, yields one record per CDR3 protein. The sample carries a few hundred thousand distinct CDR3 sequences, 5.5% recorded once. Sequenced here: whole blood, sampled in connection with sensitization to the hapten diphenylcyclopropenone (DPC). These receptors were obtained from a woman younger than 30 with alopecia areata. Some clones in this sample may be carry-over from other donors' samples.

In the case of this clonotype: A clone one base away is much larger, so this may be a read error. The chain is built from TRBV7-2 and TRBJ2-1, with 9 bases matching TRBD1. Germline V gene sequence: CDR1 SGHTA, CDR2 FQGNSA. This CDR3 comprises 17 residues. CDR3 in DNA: TGTGCCAGCAGCTCGTTCGGGACAGGGTTGTCCTACATTGAGCAGTTCTTC. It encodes CASSSFGTGLSYIEQFF.

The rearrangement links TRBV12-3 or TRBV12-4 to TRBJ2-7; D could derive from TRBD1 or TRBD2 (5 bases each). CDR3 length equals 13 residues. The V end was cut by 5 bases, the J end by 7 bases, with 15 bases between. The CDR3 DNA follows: TGTGCCAGCAGTAACGCCGGGACGTGGGAGCAGTACTTC. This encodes CASSNAGTWEQYF.

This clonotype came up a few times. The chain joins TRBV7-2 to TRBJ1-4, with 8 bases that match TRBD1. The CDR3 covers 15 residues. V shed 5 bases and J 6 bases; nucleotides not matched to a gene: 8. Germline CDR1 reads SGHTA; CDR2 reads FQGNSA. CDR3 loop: CASSHSGGLDEKLFF. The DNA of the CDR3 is TGTGCCAGCAGCCACTCAGGGGGCTTGGATGAAAAACTGTTTTTT.

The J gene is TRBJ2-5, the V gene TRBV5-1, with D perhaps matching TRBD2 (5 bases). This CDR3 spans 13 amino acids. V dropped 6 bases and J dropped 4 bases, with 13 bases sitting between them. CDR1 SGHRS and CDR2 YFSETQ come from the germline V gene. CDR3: CASTQGGGETQYF. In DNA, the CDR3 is TGCGCCAGCACCCAAGGAGGCGGAGAGACCCAGTACTTC.

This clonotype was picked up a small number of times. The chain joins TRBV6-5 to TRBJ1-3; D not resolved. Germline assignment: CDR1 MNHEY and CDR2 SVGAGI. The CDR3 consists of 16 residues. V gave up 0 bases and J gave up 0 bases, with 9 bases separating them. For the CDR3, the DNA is TGTGCCAGCAGTTACTCGGGAGAGAGCTCTGGAAACACCATATATTTT. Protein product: CASSYSGESSGNTIYF.

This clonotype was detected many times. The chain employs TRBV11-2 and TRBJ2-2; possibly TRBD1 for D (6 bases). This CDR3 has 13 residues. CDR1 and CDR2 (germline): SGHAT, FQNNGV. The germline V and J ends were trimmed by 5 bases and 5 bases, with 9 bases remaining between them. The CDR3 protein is CASSPQGTGELFF. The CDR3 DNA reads TGTGCCAGCAGCCCTCAGGGGACCGGGGAGCTGTTTTTT. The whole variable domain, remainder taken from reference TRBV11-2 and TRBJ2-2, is EAGVAQSPRYKIIEKRQSVAFWCNPISGHATLYWYQQILGQGPKLLIQFQNNGVVDDSQLPKDRFSAERLKGVDSTLKIQPAKLEDSAVYLCASSPQGTGELFFGEGSRLTVL.

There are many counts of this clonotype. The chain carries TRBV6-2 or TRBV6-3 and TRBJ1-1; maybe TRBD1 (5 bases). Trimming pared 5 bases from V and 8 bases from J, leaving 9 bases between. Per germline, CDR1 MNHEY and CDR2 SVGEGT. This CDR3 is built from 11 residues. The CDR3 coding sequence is TGTGCCAGCAGTAGAGGGGAGGAAGCTTTCTTT. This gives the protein CASSRGEEAFF.

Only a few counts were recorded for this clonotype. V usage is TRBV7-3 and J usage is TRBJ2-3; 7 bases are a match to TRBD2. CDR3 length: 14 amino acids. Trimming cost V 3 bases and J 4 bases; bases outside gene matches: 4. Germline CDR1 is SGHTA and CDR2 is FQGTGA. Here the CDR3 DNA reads TGTGCCAGCAGCTTCCAGGGAGGGGCAGATACGCAGTATTTT. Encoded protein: CASSFQGGADTQYF.

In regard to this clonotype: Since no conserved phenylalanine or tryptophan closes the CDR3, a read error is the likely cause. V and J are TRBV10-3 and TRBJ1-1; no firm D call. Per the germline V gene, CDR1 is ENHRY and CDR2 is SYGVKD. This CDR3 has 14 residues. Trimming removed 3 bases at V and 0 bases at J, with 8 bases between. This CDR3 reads CAISDYRMNTEAFS. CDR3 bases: TGTGCCATCAGTGATTATCGGATGAACACTGAAGCTTTCTCT.

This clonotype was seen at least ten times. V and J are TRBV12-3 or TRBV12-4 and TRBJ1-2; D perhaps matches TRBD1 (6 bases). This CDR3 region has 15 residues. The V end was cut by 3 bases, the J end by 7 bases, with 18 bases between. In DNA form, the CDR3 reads TGTGCCAGCAGTTTCAAGGCCAGGGGCGGCGGTGGCTACACCTTC. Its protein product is CASSFKARGGGGYTF.

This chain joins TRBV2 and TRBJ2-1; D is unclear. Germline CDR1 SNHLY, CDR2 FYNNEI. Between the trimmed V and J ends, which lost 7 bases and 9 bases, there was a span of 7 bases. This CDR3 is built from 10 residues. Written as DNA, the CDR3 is TGTGCCAGCAATGTCCGTGAGCAGTTCTTC. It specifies CASNVREQFF.

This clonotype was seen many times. CDR3 coding DNA: TGTGCCAGCAATCTATACGGTATGAACACTGAAGCTTTCTTT. Translating gives CASNLYGMNTEAFF. The V and J genes are TRBV2 and TRBJ1-1; no definite D call. Germline CDR1 SNHLY, CDR2 FYNNEI. The CDR3 sequence is 14 residues long. Trimming removed 7 bases at V and 0 bases at J, with 12 bases between.

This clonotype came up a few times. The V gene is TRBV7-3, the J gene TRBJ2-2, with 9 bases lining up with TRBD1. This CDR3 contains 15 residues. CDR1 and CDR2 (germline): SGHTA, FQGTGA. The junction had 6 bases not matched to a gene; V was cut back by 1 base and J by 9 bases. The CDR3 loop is CASSLMGQGRRELFF. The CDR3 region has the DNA TGTGCCAGCAGCTTAATGGGACAGGGACGCCGGGAGCTGTTTTTT.

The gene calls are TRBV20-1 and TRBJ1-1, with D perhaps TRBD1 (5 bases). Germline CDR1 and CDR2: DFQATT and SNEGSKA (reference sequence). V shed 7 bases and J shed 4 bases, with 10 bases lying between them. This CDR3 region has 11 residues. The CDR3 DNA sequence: TGCAGTGTCAGGGATATCACTGAAGCTTTCTTT. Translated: CSVRDITEAFF.

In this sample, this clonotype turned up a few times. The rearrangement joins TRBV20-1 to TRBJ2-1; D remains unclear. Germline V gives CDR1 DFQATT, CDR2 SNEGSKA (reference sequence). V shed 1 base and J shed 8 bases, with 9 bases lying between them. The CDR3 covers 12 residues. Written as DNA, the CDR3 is TGCAGTGCTAGAGGTTTTGCGGATGAGCAGTTCTTC. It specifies CSARGFADEQFF.

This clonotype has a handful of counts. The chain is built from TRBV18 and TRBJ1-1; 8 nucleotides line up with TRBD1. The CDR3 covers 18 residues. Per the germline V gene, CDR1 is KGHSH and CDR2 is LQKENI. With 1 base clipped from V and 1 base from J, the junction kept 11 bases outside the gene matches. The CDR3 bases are TGTGCCAGCTCACCACAGGAATATCCGGGACAGGCGAACACTGAAGCTTTCTTT. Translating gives CASSPQEYPGQANTEAFF.

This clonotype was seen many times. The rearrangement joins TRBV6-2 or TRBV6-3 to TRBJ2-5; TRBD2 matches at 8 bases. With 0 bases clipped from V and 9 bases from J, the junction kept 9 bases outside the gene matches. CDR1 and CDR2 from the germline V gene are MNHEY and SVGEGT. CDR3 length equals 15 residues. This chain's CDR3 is CASSYSASGGAAQYF. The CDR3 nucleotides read TGTGCCAGCAGTTACTCAGCAAGCGGGGGCGCGGCCCAGTACTTC.